This paragraph covers one TCR beta chain sequence. The data derive from a study of blood T cell repertoires in COVID-19. About the study: The analysed material was cDNA or gDNA that came from T cells, B-cell-depleted T cells, or PBMCs.

The repertoire was sequenced with immunoSEQ multiplex PCR; TCRdb's copy has only in-frame clones and lacks some. The table shows about 150,000 clones, with about 85% occurring only once. The germline V gene encodes CDR1 SGHRS and CDR2 YFSETQ. The V and J ends lost 0 bases and 7 bases, in that order; junction bases with no gene match: 5. The CDR3 is made up of 15 amino acids. The receptor was isolated from a man between 60 and 75 years old with COVID-19, enrolled during active disease. Sequencing was performed on peripheral blood. The chain uses TRBV5-1 and TRBJ1-3; TRBD1 aligns across 9 bases. The CDR3 protein is CASSLDGDRGNTIYF. In nucleotides, the CDR3 is TGCGCCAGCAGCTTGGATGGAGACAGGGGGAACACCATATATTTT.